A selection of T cell receptor beta chains follows, all from one sample in a study of blood T cell repertoires in COVID-19. TCRdb's table, derived via immunoSEQ multiplex PCR, lists solely in-frame clones and lacks some. The repertoire holds 300,000 to 450,000 clones, with roughly 86% as singletons. The specimen was peripheral blood. The receptors shown here come from a woman in her 30s with COVID-19, enrolled during active disease. The CDR3 runs from the conserved cysteine through the conserved F or W. A D gene is named only where the DNA matches it firmly.

v_gene	j_gene	d_gene	CDR3nt	CDR3aa
TRBV7-2	TRBJ2-5	TRBD2	TGTGCCAGCAGCCTCGGACTAGCGGACCAAGAGACCCAGTACTTC	CASSLGLADQETQYF
TRBV6-1	TRBJ1-5	.	TGTGCCAGCAGTGAAGTGGAGAATCAGCCCCAGCATTTT	CASSEVENQPQHF
TRBV6-1	TRBJ1-6	.	TGTGCCAGCAGTGACACAGGGTCGGTGAATTCACCCCTCCACTTT	CASSDTGSVNSPLHF
TRBV19	TRBJ1-1	.	TGTGCCAGTAGTCCCCGGAGCGGAGGGAACACTGAAGCTTTCTTT	CASSPRSGGNTEAFF
TRBV7-6	TRBJ2-3	TRBD2	TGTGCCAGCAGCCCGACGATTAGCGGGAGCGTTACAGATACGCAGTATTTT	CASSPTISGSVTDTQYF
TRBV18	TRBJ1-4	TRBD1	TGTGCCAGCTCCCTGGACAGGAATGAAAAACTGTTTTTT	CASSLDRNEKLFF
TRBV11-2	TRBJ2-1	.	TGTGCCAGCAGCTTCTCTAGCGGGACAGGGGAGGAGCAGTTCTTC	CASSFSSGTGEEQFF
TRBV28	TRBJ2-7	TRBD2	TGTGCCAGCAGTTTACGGGGGGGGCCTGCCTACGAGCAGTACTTC	CASSLRGGPAYEQYF
TRBV4-3	TRBJ1-2	TRBD1	TGCGCCAGCAGCCAAGATTTGGCAGGGGGGAACACTAACTATGGCTACACCTTC	CASSQDLAGGNTNYGYTF
TRBV29-1	TRBJ2-1	.	TGCAGCGTTGAAAGGGGGTCCTACAATGAGCAGTTCTTC	CSVERGSYNEQFF
TRBV15	TRBJ2-1	TRBD1	TGTGCCACCAGCAATCTGCAAAGGACAGGCAATGAGCAGTTCTTC	CATSNLQRTGNEQFF
TRBV9	TRBJ2-2	.	TGTGCCAGCAGCTCCGTTTTCACCGGGGAGCTGTTTTTT	CASSSVFTGELFF
TRBV4-3	TRBJ1-1	.	TGCGCCAGCAGCCAGACCCCGGGGACTGAAGCTTTCTTT	CASSQTPGTEAFF
TRBV3-1/TRBV3-2	TRBJ1-2	TRBD1	TGTGCCAGCAGCCCGACAGGGTTCGGGGGCTCTAACTATGGCTACACCTTC	CASSPTGFGGSNYGYTF
TRBV5-5	TRBJ1-1	.	TGTGCCAGCAGCCTCAGGGGAGGGAGCACTGAAGCTTTCTTT	CASSLRGGSTEAFF